Sequencing of this T cell receptor beta chain was carried out in a study of cytomegalovirus exposure and HLA in healthy donors. Study context: HLA-typed donors were the source of some 85 million unique TCRs, which an early data release held. Whole-study findings and limits: A later analysis appeared to link common viral pathogens to several of the most significant clusters. For TCR beta chains, V- and J-gene trimming was later linked to a missense DCLRE1C variant.

The PCR was carried out with 60 Vbeta primers and 13 Jbeta primers. Assay: immunoSEQ multiplex PCR; the TCRdb copy retains only in-frame clones and omits some. Of fewer than 150,000 clones in the sample, 65% to 80% were seen once. This CDR3 has 14 amino acids. Notes on this clone: What it binds is unknown.

This receptor was obtained from a woman under 40 in good health and CMV-seronegative. This chain joins TRBV21-1 and TRBJ1-4; the D call TRBD1 from the table was never checked on the DNA. TRBV21-1 is a documented pseudogene. Sequenced material: PBMCs. The CDR3 region is CASRGQGRGEKLFF. The CDR3, as DNA: TGTGCCAGCAGGGGACAGGGGCGAGGTGAAAAACTGTTTTTT.